This T cell receptor (beta chain) was sequenced during a study of shared clonotypes between healthy human individuals. On the study more broadly: Aged 18 to 49, the donors were two women and a few men.

Comments on this clone: As yet, its antigen is unknown.

Study conclusions and caveats: In general, naive subsets displayed greater estimated richness than memory subsets did.

The germline V gene encodes CDR1 MGHRA and CDR2 YSYEKL. V shed 1 base and J shed 3 bases, with 10 bases lying between them. The CDR3 has 14 amino acids. Sequencing used immunoSEQ multiplex PCR; TCRdb keeps in-frame clones, though not all of them. The sample carries about 710,000 clones, over 60% recorded once. Material: memory CD4+ T cells sorted from blood. The subset is: CD45RA-negative fraction. The chain uses TRBV4-1 and TRBJ2-7, with D perhaps TRBD1 (6 bases). The sequence was collected from a woman aged 25 to 45 in good health. CDR3: CASSQGGRGYEQYF. As DNA, the CDR3 is TGCGCCAGCAGCCAAGGAGGCAGGGGCTACGAGCAGTACTTC.